This T cell receptor beta chain was obtained from a study of T cell responses to AZD1222 COVID-19 vaccine (dated by TCRdb to about 2021). In terms of the full investigation: Because spike-specific TCR depth and breadth did not differ between the two schedules, AZD1222 recipients who got a second dose at roughly 4 weeks were pooled with those who got a second dose at roughly 12 weeks. A total of 233 trial participants underwent TCR sequencing, of whom 207 had received two doses of AZD1222 and about 25 had received two doses of the MenACWY control vaccine. Trial participants were enrolled by age into 18-55, 56-69 and 70-plus year subgroups, with roughly 150, 30 and 60 TCR-sequenced participants respectively.

A remark on this clone: The specificity of this receptor is unknown. Base qualities were left out, and no much larger clone turns up one base away.

The sample's time point label, decoded: baseline before first vaccination. Vaccinee samples were obtained from the UK trials COV001 and COV002, which included a single-blind randomized controlled phase 2/3 trial of AZD1222 (ChAdOx1 nCoV-19) in healthy adults. For TCRbeta chain sequencing, PBMC samples were collected from trial participants at day 0 and at day 28 after the second dose. The germline V gene specifies SGHTA as CDR1 and FQGTGA as CDR2. Trimmed from V: 4 bases; trimmed from J: 6 bases; junction bases lacking a gene match: 2. Its CDR3 holds 14 amino acids, cysteine through phenylalanine. Of the read, only the CDR3 DNA is kept; its 42 bases are in frame from base 1. The CDR3 regions of human TCRbeta chains were subjected to immunosequencing. Processing in the source paper ran as follows. TCRs in the repertoires were compared against a reference library of SARS-CoV-2-specific TCRs that had been generated with the MIRA antigen-specificity platform. Breadth meant the fraction of unique TCRs that were SARS-CoV-2-associated, whereas depth meant the fraction of total T cells that were SARS-CoV-2-associated. Using the MIRA data, each spike-specific TCR was assigned both to the spike region to which the TCR was reactive and to a CD4 or CD8 class. Log10-transformed breadth and depth values were compared by one-way ANOVA with Sidak's multiple comparisons tests. TCRdb's version of the immuneACCESS table is confined to in-frame rearrangements and falls short of the full clone set. An unresolved V gene accounts for under half of the shortfall where checked; the remainder is of unknown origin. D and trimming come from the DNA, and the V and J calls and clone size come from that table. Recorded for this sample are 140,000 to 150,000 clones; 93% of them occurred a single time. Together, the top ten hold about 1.9% of the sample.

Broader findings and caveats from the paper: No day 14 peak-response samples were available, so repertoires were characterized only after the peak T cell response. Vaccine-associated CD4 TCRs spanned the whole spike protein, with dominant responses in regions 160-218 and 743-854. In the small 56-69-year group, the increase in depth fell short of significance, most likely because of low power. Nearly half of unique spike-specific TCRs reportedly recognized epitopes outside regions mutated in the B.1.351 and B.1.1.7 variants. Conclusions about previously exposed vaccinees were limited because only six AZD1222 recipients were SARS-CoV-2 seropositive at baseline. After two AZD1222 doses, both the breadth and the depth of spike-specific TCRs were significantly higher than at day 0 and than in MenACWY recipients. Participants were mostly white British, with more females than males. The authors suggested clonal diversity may have been underestimated.

Here the chain combines TRBV7-3 and TRBJ2-1; 11 bases in the junction line up with TRBD2. The specimen was peripheral blood, collected on day 0 of AZD1222 vaccination. This clonotype was sampled from an adult in good health. The DNA is as follows: TGTGCCAGCAGCTCTAGCGGGGGGCTCAATGAGCAGTTCTTC. It translates to CASSSSGGLNEQFF.